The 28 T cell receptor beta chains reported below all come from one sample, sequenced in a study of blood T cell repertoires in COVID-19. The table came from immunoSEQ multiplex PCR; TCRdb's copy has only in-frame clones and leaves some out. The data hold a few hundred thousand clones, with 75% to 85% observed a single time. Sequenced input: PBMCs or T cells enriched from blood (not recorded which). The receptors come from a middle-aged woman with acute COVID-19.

In DNA, the CDR3 is TGTGCCAGCAGCTCTAGGACAGGGTCAGGAAACACCATATATTTT. Translated, it gives CASSSRTGSGNTIYF. V is TRBV7-6 and J is TRBJ1-3, with 8 bases aligning to TRBD1. CDR3 size: 15 residues. With 4 bases clipped from V and 4 bases from J, the junction kept 6 bases outside the gene matches. Germline CDR1 is SGHVS and CDR2 is FNYEAQ.

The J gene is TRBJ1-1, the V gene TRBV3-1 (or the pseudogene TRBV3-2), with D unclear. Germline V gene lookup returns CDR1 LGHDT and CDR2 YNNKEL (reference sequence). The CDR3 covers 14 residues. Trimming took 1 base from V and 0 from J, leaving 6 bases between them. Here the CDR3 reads CASSQVPVNTEAFF. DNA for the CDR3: TGTGCCAGCAGCCAAGTGCCGGTGAACACTGAAGCTTTCTTT.

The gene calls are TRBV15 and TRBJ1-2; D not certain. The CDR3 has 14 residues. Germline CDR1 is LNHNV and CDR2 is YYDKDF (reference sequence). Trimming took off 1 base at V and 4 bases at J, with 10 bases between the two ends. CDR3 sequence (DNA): TGTGCCACCAGCAGAGGTGGTCAACTCTATGGCTACACCTTC. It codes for CATSRGGQLYGYTF. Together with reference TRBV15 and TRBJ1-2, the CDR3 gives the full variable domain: DAMVIQNPRYQVTQFGKPVTLSCSQTLNHNVMYWYQQKSSQAPKLLFHYYDKDFNNEADTPDNFQSRRPNTSFCFLDIRSPGLGDTAMYLCATSRGGQLYGYTFGSGTRLTVV.

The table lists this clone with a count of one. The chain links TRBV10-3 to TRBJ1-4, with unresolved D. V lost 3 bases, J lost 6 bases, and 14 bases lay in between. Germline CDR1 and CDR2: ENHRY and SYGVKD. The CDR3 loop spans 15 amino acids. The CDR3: CAISEAPHADEKLFF. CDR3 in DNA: TGTGCCATCAGTGAAGCTCCCCATGCTGATGAAAAACTGTTTTTT.

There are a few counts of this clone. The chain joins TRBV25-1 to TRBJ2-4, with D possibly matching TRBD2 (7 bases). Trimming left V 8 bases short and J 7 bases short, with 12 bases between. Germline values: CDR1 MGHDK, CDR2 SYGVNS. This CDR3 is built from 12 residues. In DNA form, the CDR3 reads TGTGCCAGCGGGGGGGGCCCGAACATTCAGTACTTC. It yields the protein CASGGGPNIQYF.

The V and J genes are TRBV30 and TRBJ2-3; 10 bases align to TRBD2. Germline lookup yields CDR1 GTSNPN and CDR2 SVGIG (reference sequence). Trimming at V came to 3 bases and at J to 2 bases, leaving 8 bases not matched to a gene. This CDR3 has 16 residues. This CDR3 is CAWSRGLAAPTDTQYF. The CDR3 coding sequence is TGTGCCTGGAGCCGAGGACTAGCGGCGCCCACAGATACGCAGTATTTT.

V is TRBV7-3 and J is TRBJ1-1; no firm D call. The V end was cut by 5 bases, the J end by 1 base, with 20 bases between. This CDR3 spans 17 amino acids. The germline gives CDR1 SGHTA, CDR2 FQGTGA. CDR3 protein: CASSPRGLLFGNTEAFF. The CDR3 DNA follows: TGTGCCAGCAGCCCCCGAGGACTCCTATTCGGGAACACTGAAGCTTTCTTT.

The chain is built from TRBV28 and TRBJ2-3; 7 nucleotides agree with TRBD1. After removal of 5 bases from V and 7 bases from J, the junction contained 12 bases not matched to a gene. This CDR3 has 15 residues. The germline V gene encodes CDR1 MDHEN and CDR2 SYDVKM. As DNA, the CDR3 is TGTGCCAGCAGTCACACAGGGGAAGTAGGGAATACGCAGTATTTT. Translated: CASSHTGEVGNTQYF.

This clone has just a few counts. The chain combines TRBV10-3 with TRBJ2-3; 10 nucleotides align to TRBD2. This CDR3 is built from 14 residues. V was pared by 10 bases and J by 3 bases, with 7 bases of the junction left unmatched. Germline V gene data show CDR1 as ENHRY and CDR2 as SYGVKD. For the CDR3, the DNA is TGTGCCACCAGACCGGGACTAGCGACAGATACGCAGTATTTT. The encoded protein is CATRPGLATDTQYF.

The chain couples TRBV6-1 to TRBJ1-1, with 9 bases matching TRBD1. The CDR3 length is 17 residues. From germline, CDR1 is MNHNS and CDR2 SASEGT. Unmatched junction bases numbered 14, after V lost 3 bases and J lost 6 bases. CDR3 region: CASSERGRTGEFAEAFF. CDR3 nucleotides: TGTGCCAGCAGTGAGAGGGGGAGGACAGGGGAATTCGCTGAAGCTTTCTTT.

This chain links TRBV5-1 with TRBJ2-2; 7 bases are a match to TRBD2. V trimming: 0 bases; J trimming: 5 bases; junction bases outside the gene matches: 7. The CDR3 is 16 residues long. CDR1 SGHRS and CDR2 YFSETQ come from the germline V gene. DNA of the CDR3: TGCGCCAGCAGCTTGGAAGGAGGAGCGGGGACCGGGGAGCTGTTTTTT. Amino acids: CASSLEGGAGTGELFF.

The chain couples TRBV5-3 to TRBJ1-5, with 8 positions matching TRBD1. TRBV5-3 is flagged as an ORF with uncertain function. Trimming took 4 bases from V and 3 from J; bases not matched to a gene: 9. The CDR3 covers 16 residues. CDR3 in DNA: TGTGCCAGAAGCCCGCCCGGGACAGGCCACAATCAGCCCCAGCATTTT. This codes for CARSPPGTGHNQPQHF.

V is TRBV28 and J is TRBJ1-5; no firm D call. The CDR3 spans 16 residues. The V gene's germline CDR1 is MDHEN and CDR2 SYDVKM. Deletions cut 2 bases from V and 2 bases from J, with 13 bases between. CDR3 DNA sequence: TGTGCCAGCAGTTTAGTCCAGAACAGACGCAATCAGCCCCAGCATTTT. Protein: CASSLVQNRRNQPQHF. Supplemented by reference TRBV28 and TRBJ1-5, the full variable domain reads DVKVTQSSRYLVKRTGEKVFLECVQDMDHENMFWYRQDPGLGLRLIYFSYDVKMKEKGDIPEGYSVSREKKERFSLILESASTNQTSMYLCASSLVQNRRNQPQHFGDGTRLSIL.

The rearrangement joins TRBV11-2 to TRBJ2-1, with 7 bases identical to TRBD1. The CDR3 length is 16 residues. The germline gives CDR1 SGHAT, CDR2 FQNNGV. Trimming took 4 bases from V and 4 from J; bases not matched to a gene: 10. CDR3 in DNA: TGTGCCAGCAGCTATACAACGGGACAGAATTACAATGAGCAGTTCTTC. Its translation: CASSYTTGQNYNEQFF.

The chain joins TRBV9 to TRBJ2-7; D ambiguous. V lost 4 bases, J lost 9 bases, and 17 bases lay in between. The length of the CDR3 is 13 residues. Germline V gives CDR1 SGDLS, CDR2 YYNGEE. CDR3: CASSSRQGQRQYF. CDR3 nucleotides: TGTGCCAGCAGCTCAAGGCAAGGTCAGCGGCAGTACTTC.

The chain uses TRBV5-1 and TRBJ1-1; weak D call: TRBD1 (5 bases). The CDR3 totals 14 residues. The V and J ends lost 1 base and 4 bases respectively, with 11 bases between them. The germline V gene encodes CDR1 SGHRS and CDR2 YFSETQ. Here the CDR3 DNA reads TGCGCCAGCAGCTTGACACAGGCAACCACTGAAGCTTTCTTT. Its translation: CASSLTQATTEAFF.

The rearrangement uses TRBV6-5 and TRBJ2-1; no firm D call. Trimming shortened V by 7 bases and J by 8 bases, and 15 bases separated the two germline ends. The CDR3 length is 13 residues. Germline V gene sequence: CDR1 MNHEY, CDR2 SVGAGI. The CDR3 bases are TGTGCCAGCACTCCTAAAACTGGAGATGAGCAGTTCTTC. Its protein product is CASTPKTGDEQFF.

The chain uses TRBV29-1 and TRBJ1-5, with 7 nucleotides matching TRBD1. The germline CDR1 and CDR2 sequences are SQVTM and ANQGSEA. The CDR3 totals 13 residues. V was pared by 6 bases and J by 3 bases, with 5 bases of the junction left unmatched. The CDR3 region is CSVVDRDNQPQHF. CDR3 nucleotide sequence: TGCAGCGTGGTCGACAGGGACAATCAGCCCCAGCATTTT.

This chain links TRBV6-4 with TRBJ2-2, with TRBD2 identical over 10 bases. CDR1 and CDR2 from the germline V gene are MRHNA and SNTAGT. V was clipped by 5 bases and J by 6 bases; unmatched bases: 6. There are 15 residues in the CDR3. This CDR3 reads CASSPQRGGPGELFF. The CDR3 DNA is TGTGCCAGCAGTCCCCAGCGGGGGGGCCCCGGGGAGCTGTTTTTT.

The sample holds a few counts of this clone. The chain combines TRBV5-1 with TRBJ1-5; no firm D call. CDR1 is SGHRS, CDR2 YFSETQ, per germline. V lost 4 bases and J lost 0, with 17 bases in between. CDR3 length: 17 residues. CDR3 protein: CASSPGFGEYSNQPQHF. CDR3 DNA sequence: TGCGCCAGCAGCCCTGGTTTCGGAGAATATAGCAATCAGCCCCAGCATTTT.

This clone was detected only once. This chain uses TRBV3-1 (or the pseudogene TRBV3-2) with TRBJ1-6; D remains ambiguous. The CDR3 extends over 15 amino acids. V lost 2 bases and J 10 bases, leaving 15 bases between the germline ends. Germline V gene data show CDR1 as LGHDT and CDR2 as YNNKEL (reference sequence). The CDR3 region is CASSQRARSGSPLHF. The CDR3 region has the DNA TGTGCCAGCAGCCAACGGGCTCGGTCGGGGTCACCCCTCCACTTT.

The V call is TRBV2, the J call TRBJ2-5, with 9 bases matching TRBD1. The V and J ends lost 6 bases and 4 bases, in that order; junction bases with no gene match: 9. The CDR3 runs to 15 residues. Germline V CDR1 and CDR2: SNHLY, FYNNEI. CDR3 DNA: TGTGCCAGCAGAGCCGGACAGGGGCGGGCAGAGACCCAGTACTTC. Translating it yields CASRAGQGRAETQYF.

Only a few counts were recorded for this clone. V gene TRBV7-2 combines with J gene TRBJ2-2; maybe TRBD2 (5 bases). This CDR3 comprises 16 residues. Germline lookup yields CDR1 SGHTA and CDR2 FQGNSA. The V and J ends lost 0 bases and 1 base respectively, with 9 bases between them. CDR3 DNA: TGTGCCAGCAGCTTAGCCGTCGGGATGAACACCGGGGAGCTGTTTTTT. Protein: CASSLAVGMNTGELFF.

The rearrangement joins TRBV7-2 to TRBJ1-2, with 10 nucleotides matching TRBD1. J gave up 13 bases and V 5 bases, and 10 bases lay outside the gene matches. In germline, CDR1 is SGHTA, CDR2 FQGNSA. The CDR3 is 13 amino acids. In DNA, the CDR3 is TGTGCCAGCAGCATAAAGGACAGGGGGGGATGCACCTTC. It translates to CASSIKDRGGCTF.

The CDR3 region has the DNA TGTGCCAGTAGTATTATCTGGGGCGCCCTGGGGACCCAGTACTTC. Protein product: CASSIIWGALGTQYF. V gene TRBV19 combines with J gene TRBJ2-5; possibly TRBD1 for D (5 bases). The V end was cut by 3 bases, the J end by 7 bases, with 18 bases between. CDR3 length equals 15 residues. Germline V gene sequence: CDR1 LNHDA, CDR2 SQIVND (reference sequence).

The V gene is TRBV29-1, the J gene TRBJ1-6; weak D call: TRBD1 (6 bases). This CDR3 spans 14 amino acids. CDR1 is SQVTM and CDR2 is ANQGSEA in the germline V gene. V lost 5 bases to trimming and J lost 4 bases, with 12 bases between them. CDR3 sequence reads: CSVRTGTYNSPLHF. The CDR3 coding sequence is TGCAGCGTTCGTACCGGGACATATAATTCACCCCTCCACTTT.

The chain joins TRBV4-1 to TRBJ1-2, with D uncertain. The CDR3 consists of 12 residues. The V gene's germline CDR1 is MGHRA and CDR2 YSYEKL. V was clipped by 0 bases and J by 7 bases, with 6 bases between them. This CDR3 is CASSQEAGGYTF. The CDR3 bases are TGCGCCAGCAGCCAAGAAGCTGGTGGCTACACCTTC.

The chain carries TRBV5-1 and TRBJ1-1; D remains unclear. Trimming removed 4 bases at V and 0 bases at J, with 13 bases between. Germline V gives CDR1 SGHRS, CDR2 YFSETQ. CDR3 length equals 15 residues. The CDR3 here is CASSRRNGVNTEAFF. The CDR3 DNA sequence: TGCGCCAGCAGCCGGCGTAACGGGGTGAACACTGAAGCTTTCTTT.